The next 25 T cell receptor beta chains were all read from a single sample in a study of control samples from healthy donors and cancer patients. Some clones are missing from TCRdb's copy, which holds only in-frame ones; the method was immunoSEQ multiplex PCR. The table for this sample gives about 200,000 clones. The specimen sequenced was blood. The receptors derive from a woman under 40 in good health.

The chain employs TRBV2 and TRBJ2-7, with D maybe TRBD1 (6 bases). From germline, CDR1 is SNHLY and CDR2 FYNNEI. The CDR3 contains 14 residues. Deletions cut 5 bases from V and 0 bases from J, with 11 bases between. Here the CDR3 reads CASSYGTSSYEQYF. In nucleotides, the CDR3 is TGTGCCAGCAGTTACGGGACATCCTCCTACGAGCAGTACTTC.

The chain combines TRBV6-6 with TRBJ2-3, with TRBD2 matching 13 bases. This CDR3 has 16 amino acids. V lost 5 bases to trimming and J lost 0 bases; unmatched junction nucleotides: 2. Germline values: CDR1 MNHNY, CDR2 SVGAGI (reference sequence). The CDR3 DNA is TGTGCCAGCAGTGGGACTAGCGGGGCGAGCACAGATACGCAGTATTTT. The encoded protein is CASSGTSGASTDTQYF.

The chain employs TRBV14 and TRBJ2-3, with TRBD2 as a possible D gene (6 bases). CDR1 SGHDN and CDR2 FVKESK come from the germline V gene. The V end lost 2 bases, the J end lost 0 bases, and 15 bases lay between the germline ends. The CDR3 has 17 residues. The CDR3 DNA follows: TGTGCCAGCAGCCAACGGTTTGCGGGACCCAGCACAGATACGCAGTATTTT. This gives the protein CASSQRFAGPSTDTQYF.

J is TRBJ1-1 and V is TRBV5-1, with TRBD1 identical over 7 bases. V trimming: 4 bases; J trimming: 6 bases; junction bases outside the gene matches: 15. This CDR3 has 16 amino acids. Germline V gene data show CDR1 as SGHRS and CDR2 as YFSETQ. CDR3 loop: CASSLLGRDRRAEAFF. The CDR3, as DNA: TGCGCCAGCAGCCTGCTGGGGCGGGACAGACGGGCTGAAGCTTTCTTT.

The rearrangement joins TRBV7-4 to TRBJ2-1; D is unresolved. This CDR3 has 17 amino acids. V gave up 4 bases and J gave up 1 base, with 17 bases separating them. CDR1 is SGHVT, CDR2 SQSDAQ, per germline. The CDR3 loop is CASSSPPGDSSYNEQFF. For the CDR3, the DNA is TGTGCCAGCAGCTCACCCCCTGGGGATTCATCCTACAATGAGCAGTTCTTC. The full variable domain, its missing parts supplied by reference TRBV7-4 and TRBJ2-1, is GAGVSQSPRYKVAKRGRDVALRCDSISGHVTLYWYRQTLGQGSEVLTYSQSDAQRDKSGRPSGRFSAERPERSVSTLKIQRTEQGDSAVYLCASSSPPGDSSYNEQFFGPGTRLTVL.

The chain carries TRBV27 and TRBJ1-2; D is unclear. The CDR3 extends over 15 amino acids. Germline V CDR1 and CDR2: MNHEY, SMNVEV (reference sequence). V lost 5 bases and J lost 3, with 16 bases in between. CDR3 region: CASSPLAQAYYGYTF. CDR3 nucleotide sequence: TGTGCCAGCAGTCCCTTAGCGCAGGCTTACTATGGCTACACCTTC.

The V and J genes are TRBV5-6 and TRBJ2-2, with TRBD1 identical over 10 bases. Germline values: CDR1 SGHDT, CDR2 YYEEEE. This CDR3 contains 15 residues. Unmatched junction bases numbered 7, after V lost 5 bases and J lost 6 bases. The CDR3 sequence is CASRVGQGYAGELFF. CDR3 nucleotides: TGTGCCAGCAGAGTGGGACAGGGGTATGCCGGGGAGCTGTTTTTT.

This rearrangement joins TRBV6-5 to TRBJ2-1; D perhaps matches TRBD2 (7 bases). Trimming pared 6 bases from V and 6 bases from J, leaving 15 bases between. The CDR3 spans 14 residues. The germline CDR1 and CDR2 sequences are MNHEY and SVGAGI. The CDR3 DNA follows: TGTGCCAGCAGGGCGGGGGCAGGGCCCAATGAGCAGTTCTTC. It is translated as CASRAGAGPNEQFF.

The CDR3 region has the DNA TGTGCCAGCAGTTCATACACGAGCACAGATACGCAGTATTTT. Its translation is CASSSYTSTDTQYF. This sequence joins TRBV27 and TRBJ2-3; D call uncertain. Between the trimmed V and J ends, which lost 4 bases and 0 bases, there was a span of 8 bases. The length of the CDR3 is 14 residues. Germline lookup yields CDR1 MNHEY and CDR2 SMNVEV (reference sequence).

The chain uses TRBV6-1 and TRBJ2-5; TRBD1 matches at 9 bases. CDR1 MNHNS and CDR2 SASEGT come from the germline V gene. This CDR3 has 19 residues. The V gene end was trimmed by 2 bases and the J gene end by 7 bases; junction bases not matched to a gene: 20. CDR3 loop: CASSETATLNRGRSATQYF. The CDR3 DNA follows: TGTGCCAGCAGTGAAACAGCCACCCTAAACAGGGGGCGTTCGGCGACCCAGTACTTC.

The gene calls are TRBV3-1 (or the pseudogene TRBV3-2) and TRBJ2-3; 8 bases match TRBD2. The CDR3 extends over 15 amino acids. Per germline, CDR1 LGHDT and CDR2 YNNKEL (reference sequence). The V gene end was trimmed by 4 bases and the J gene end by 4 bases; junction bases not matched to a gene: 7. The CDR3 loop reads CASSRSTSVSDTQYF. The CDR3 region has the DNA TGTGCCAGCAGCCGGTCGACTAGCGTGTCAGATACGCAGTATTTT.

In DNA, the CDR3 is TGTGCCAGCAGCCTAGGACAGGGCGTTTGGAACACTGAAGCTTTCTTT. As protein: CASSLGQGVWNTEAFF. V gene TRBV7-2 combines with J gene TRBJ1-1; 8 nucleotides align to TRBD1. This CDR3 is 16 amino acids long. V dropped 5 bases and J dropped 1; count of bases not matched to a gene: 9. Germline V CDR1 and CDR2: SGHTA, FQGNSA.

The V call is TRBV2, the J call TRBJ1-5; maybe TRBD1 (5 bases). The V end was cut by 3 bases, the J end by 3 bases, with 24 bases between. The CDR3 is 19 residues long. Germline V CDR1 and CDR2: SNHLY, FYNNEI. The CDR3 reads CASSEGDATRQLNNQPQHF. The CDR3 nucleotides read TGTGCCAGCAGTGAGGGGGATGCGACTAGGCAGCTTAACAATCAGCCCCAGCATTTT.

The chain links TRBV19 to TRBJ1-2; 7 bases are a match to TRBD1. CDR1 is LNHDA, CDR2 SQIVND, per germline (reference sequence). This CDR3 comprises 13 residues. The junction had 4 bases not matched to a gene; V was cut back by 3 bases and J by 6 bases. CDR3 loop: CASSMGQMDGYTF. For the CDR3, the DNA is TGTGCCAGTAGTATGGGACAGATGGATGGCTACACCTTC.

The V call is TRBV5-6, the J call TRBJ2-5; no clear D. Germline CDR1 and CDR2: SGHDT and YYEEEE. V shed 1 base and J shed 5 bases, with 9 bases lying between them. The CDR3 length is 13 residues. In DNA form, the CDR3 reads TGTGCCAGCAGCTTGAATCGGGTCGAGACCCAGTACTTC. Translating it yields CASSLNRVETQYF.

The V and J genes are TRBV18 and TRBJ2-7, with TRBD2 as a possible D gene (6 bases). The CDR3 totals 14 residues. V was trimmed by 6 bases and J by 2 bases, leaving 14 bases between them. Germline CDR1 reads KGHSH; CDR2 reads LQKENI. The CDR3 sequence is CASSEGFFTYEQYF. DNA for the CDR3: TGTGCCAGCTCGGAGGGATTTTTCACCTACGAGCAGTACTTC.

The V call is TRBV7-9, the J call TRBJ1-1, with 7 bases fitting TRBD1. CDR3 length equals 12 residues. The V and J ends lost 3 bases and 8 bases, in that order; junction bases with no gene match: 3. CDR1 SEHNR and CDR2 FQNEAQ come from the germline V gene (reference sequence). The chain's CDR3 is CASSFGTAEAFF. The DNA for the CDR3 is TGTGCCAGCAGCTTTGGGACAGCCGAAGCTTTCTTT.

The V gene is TRBV19, the J gene TRBJ2-7; the match to TRBD2 covers 7 bases. This CDR3 is 13 amino acids long. Germline assignment: CDR1 LNHDA and CDR2 SQIVND (reference sequence). J gave up 3 bases and V 4 bases, and 3 bases lay outside the gene matches. CDR3 nucleotide sequence: TGTGCCAGTAGTAGGGGGGGGATCTACGAGCAGTACTTC. The encoded protein is CASSRGGIYEQYF.

The V call is TRBV7-8, the J call TRBJ1-4; D gene unclear. Germline V CDR1 and CDR2: SGHVS, FQNEAQ. Trimming took off 5 bases at V and 0 bases at J, with 22 bases between the two ends. The CDR3 sequence is 19 residues long. CDR3 nucleotides: TGTGCCAGCAGCCCATTGGTGGTCCTAAGGTCTGCAACTAATGAAAAACTGTTTTTT. Translating it yields CASSPLVVLRSATNEKLFF.

The V call is TRBV9, the J call TRBJ2-1, with D maybe TRBD1 (6 bases). From germline, CDR1 is SGDLS and CDR2 YYNGEE. This CDR3 is built from 14 residues. V gave up 4 bases and J gave up 7 bases, with 15 bases separating them. CDR3 coding DNA: TGTGCCAGCAGCCCACTGGGGGCGGCGAATGAGCAGTTCTTC. Translation gives CASSPLGAANEQFF.

The chain uses TRBV5-1 and TRBJ2-2; 10 nucleotides align to TRBD1. Germline CDR1 and CDR2: SGHRS and YFSETQ. V lost 1 base to trimming and J lost 6 bases; unmatched junction nucleotides: 3. This CDR3 has 15 residues. The CDR3, as DNA: TGCGCCAGCAGCTTGCGGACAGGGGGGCCCGGGGAGCTGTTTTTT. It specifies CASSLRTGGPGELFF.

V and J are TRBV4-1 and TRBJ2-2; weak D call: TRBD2 (6 bases). The CDR3 spans 17 residues. V was cut by 1 base and J by 2 bases, with 14 bases left in between. Germline V lookup: CDR1 MGHRA, CDR2 YSYEKL. The CDR3 protein is CASSQVRAGLNTGELFF. CDR3 DNA: TGCGCCAGCAGCCAAGTCCGAGCGGGCCTTAACACCGGGGAGCTGTTTTTT.

The gene calls are TRBV23-1 and TRBJ2-1, with no clear D. TRBV23-1 is flagged as an ORF with uncertain function. V lost 0 bases to trimming and J lost 7 bases, with 1 base between them. This CDR3 comprises 11 residues. DNA of the CDR3: TGCGCCAGCAGTCAATCAAATGAGCAGTTCTTC. Protein: CASSQSNEQFF.

For the CDR3, the DNA is TGTGCCAGCAGATTTCTTATGAACACTGAAGCTTTCTTT. Protein product: CASRFLMNTEAFF. The V gene is TRBV28, the J gene TRBJ1-1; unclear D gene. Trimming shortened V by 6 bases and J by 0 bases, and 8 bases separated the two germline ends. CDR3 length: 13 residues. The germline V gene encodes CDR1 MDHEN and CDR2 SYDVKM.

The gene calls are TRBV12-3 or TRBV12-4 and TRBJ1-1; D remains unclear. Trimming took off 3 bases at V and 9 bases at J, with 8 bases between the two ends. The CDR3 consists of 11 residues. CDR3 sequence reads: CASSFRTQAFF. DNA for the CDR3: TGTGCCAGCAGTTTTCGAACTCAAGCTTTCTTT.